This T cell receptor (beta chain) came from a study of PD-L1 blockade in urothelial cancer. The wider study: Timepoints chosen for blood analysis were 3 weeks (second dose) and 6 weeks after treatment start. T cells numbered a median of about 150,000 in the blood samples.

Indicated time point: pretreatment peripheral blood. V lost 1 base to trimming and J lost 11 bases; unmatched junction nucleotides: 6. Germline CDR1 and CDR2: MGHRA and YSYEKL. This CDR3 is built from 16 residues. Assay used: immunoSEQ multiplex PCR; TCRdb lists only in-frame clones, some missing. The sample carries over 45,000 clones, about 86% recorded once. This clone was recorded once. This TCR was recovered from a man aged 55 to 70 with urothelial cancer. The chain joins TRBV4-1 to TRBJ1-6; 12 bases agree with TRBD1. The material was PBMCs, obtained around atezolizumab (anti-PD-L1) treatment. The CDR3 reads CASSQAAGQGAAPLHF. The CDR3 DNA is TGCGCCAGCAGCCAAGCGGCGGGACAGGGGGCAGCACCCCTCCACTTT.